The 21 T cell receptor beta chains given below trace back to one sample, sequenced in a study of OX40 agonist ivuxolimab in advanced cancers. Clones were read by immunoSEQ multiplex PCR, and TCRdb kept only the in-frame ones, dropping some. The table records 52,000 or so clones, approximately 88% of them present only once. The sample in question was CD4+ or CD8+ T cells sorted from blood, obtained in a trial of the OX40 agonist ivuxolimab. The source is an adult with an advanced solid tumor such as melanoma, head and neck, liver or kidney cancer.

This clone was picked up a small number of times. The chain is built from TRBV7-9 and TRBJ2-7; the D is unclear. The germline V gene has CDR1 SEHNR and CDR2 FQNEAQ (reference sequence). This CDR3 contains 13 residues. V was cut by 1 base and J by 11 bases, with 15 bases left in between. CDR3 bases: TGTGCCAGCAGCTTAGTTAGTGAGAGGCGCAAGTACTTC. It is translated as CASSLVSERRKYF.

The chain carries TRBV9 and TRBJ2-1; D may match TRBD1 or TRBD2 (5 bases each). V was trimmed by 3 bases and J by 10 bases, leaving 20 bases between them. The germline V gene has CDR1 SGDLS and CDR2 YYNGEE. The CDR3 is 15 residues long. DNA for the CDR3: TGTGCCAGCAGCGGCGACCGGGCCGGGGCCCACGAGCAGTTCTTC. Translating gives CASSGDRAGAHEQFF.

The chain combines TRBV6-5 with TRBJ2-7; D gene ambiguous. Looked up from germline, CDR1 is MNHEY and CDR2 is SVGAGI. The CDR3 has 13 amino acids. V was clipped by 8 bases and J by 2 bases, with 13 bases between them. The CDR3 bases are TGTGCCAGCGGAACGACGAAAACCTACGAGCAGTACTTC. Its protein is CASGTTKTYEQYF.

The chain recombines TRBV27 with TRBJ2-1; 11 bases map to TRBD2. The germline V gene has CDR1 MNHEY and CDR2 SMNVEV (reference sequence). The CDR3 length is 13 residues. Losses at the gene ends were 6 bases for V and 7 bases for J; bases not matched to a gene: 2. In DNA form, the CDR3 reads TGTGCCAGCAGACGGACTAGCGGGAATGAGCAGTTCTTC. It is translated as CASRRTSGNEQFF.

This rearrangement joins TRBV2 to TRBJ1-5, with TRBD1 matching over 7 bases. The CDR3 loop spans 17 amino acids. Germline V gene lookup returns CDR1 SNHLY and CDR2 FYNNEI. Germline trimming cut 4 bases from V and 0 bases from J; bases unmatched to any gene: 9. CDR3 bases: TGTGCCAGCAGTGTGCAGGGGGTGGGATATAGCAATCAGCCCCAGCATTTT. Translating it yields CASSVQGVGYSNQPQHF.

The chain combines TRBV9 with TRBJ2-3, with 8 positions matching TRBD1. Germline lookup yields CDR1 SGDLS and CDR2 YYNGEE. After removal of 5 bases from V and 0 bases from J, the junction contained 5 bases not matched to a gene. This CDR3 is built from 15 residues. CDR3 region: CASRPQGASTDTQYF. In nucleotides, the CDR3 is TGTGCCAGCAGACCCCAGGGGGCTAGCACAGATACGCAGTATTTT.

This rearrangement joins TRBV7-9 to TRBJ1-6; TRBD1 aligns across 7 bases. J gave up 5 bases and V 5 bases, and 6 bases lay outside the gene matches. This CDR3 spans 15 amino acids. Germline CDR1 SEHNR, CDR2 FQNEAQ (reference sequence). CDR3 nucleotides: TGTGCCAGCAGCCAAGTGACAGGGAATAATTCACCCCTCCACTTT. Protein product: CASSQVTGNNSPLHF.

The chain links TRBV5-4 to TRBJ1-1, with 9 bases that match TRBD1. This CDR3 comprises 15 residues. Looked up from germline, CDR1 is SGHNT and CDR2 is YYREEE (reference sequence). J gave up 9 bases and V 4 bases, and 13 bases lay outside the gene matches. CDR3 sequence reads: CASSHSGTGLMKAFF. The CDR3 nucleotides read TGTGCCAGCAGCCACTCCGGGACAGGGCTTATGAAAGCTTTCTTT.

This clone was found once. The chain employs TRBV27 and TRBJ2-3; a weak D match, TRBD1 (5 bases). Deletions cut 1 base from V and 5 bases from J, with 13 bases between. Germline values: CDR1 MNHEY, CDR2 SMNVEV (reference sequence). The CDR3 loop spans 15 amino acids. The CDR3 reads CASSLLGQGGDTQYF. The CDR3 region has the DNA TGTGCCAGCAGTTTATTGGGGCAGGGTGGAGATACGCAGTATTTT.

This chain links TRBV29-1 with TRBJ2-7; perhaps TRBD2 as D (5 bases). The germline V gene encodes CDR1 SQVTM and CDR2 ANQGSEA. CDR3 length: 13 residues. V was pared by 7 bases and J by 3 bases, with 16 bases between. Here the CDR3 reads CSAGVPASYEQYF. The CDR3 coding sequence is TGCAGCGCCGGGGTCCCGGCTAGCTACGAGCAGTACTTC.

The chain carries TRBV9 and TRBJ1-5; D is undetermined. V was pared by 2 bases and J by 4 bases, with 4 bases between. The CDR3 extends over 12 amino acids. Per the germline V gene, CDR1 is SGDLS and CDR2 is YYNGEE. The CDR3 nucleotides are TGTGCCAGCAGCGTGGGAAATCAGCCCCAGCATTTT. Translating it yields CASSVGNQPQHF.

CDR3 amino acids: CASSFRTGQGEQFF. CDR3 DNA sequence: TGTGCCAGCAGCTTTAGGACAGGGCAGGGTGAGCAGTTCTTC. This chain uses TRBV13 with TRBJ2-1; TRBD1 aligns across 8 bases. Trimming at V came to 3 bases and at J to 9 bases, leaving 7 bases not matched to a gene. The CDR3 is made up of 14 amino acids. Germline V gene lookup returns CDR1 PRHDT and CDR2 FYEKMQ (reference sequence).

The chain combines TRBV7-8 with TRBJ1-1; D not certain. V gave up 1 base and J gave up 5 bases, with 11 bases separating them. CDR1 and CDR2 (germline): SGHVS, FQNEAQ. The length of the CDR3 is 14 residues. CDR3 region: CASSLGPLGTEAFF. CDR3 bases: TGTGCCAGCAGCTTAGGACCCCTGGGGACTGAAGCTTTCTTT.

This sequence joins TRBV4-1 and TRBJ1-1; D is unclear. Deletions cut 2 bases from V and 5 bases from J, with 6 bases between. The CDR3 length is 12 residues. Per germline, CDR1 MGHRA and CDR2 YSYEKL. The CDR3 DNA reads TGCGCCAGCAGCCAAACGGCGACTGAAGCTTTCTTT. Translating gives CASSQTATEAFF.

This clone came up a few times. The chain has TRBV15 and TRBJ1-2; possibly TRBD1 for D (5 bases). Trimming took 6 bases from V and 3 from J, leaving 11 bases between them. Per germline, CDR1 LNHNV and CDR2 YYDKDF (reference sequence). The CDR3 length is 13 residues. Written as DNA, the CDR3 is TGTGCCACCAGATCGGGGGGTGACTATGGCTACACCTTC. Translating it yields CATRSGGDYGYTF.

The chain combines TRBV4-1 with TRBJ1-1; D unresolved. V lost 0 bases, J lost 11 bases, and 13 bases lay in between. Germline V lookup: CDR1 MGHRA, CDR2 YSYEKL. The CDR3 is made up of 13 amino acids. CDR3 sequence: CASSQEGPYGAFF. CDR3 sequence (DNA): TGCGCCAGCAGCCAAGAAGGCCCCTACGGGGCTTTCTTT.

The chain links TRBV28 to TRBJ1-2; D unclear. V lost 2 bases and J lost 6, with 25 bases in between. The CDR3 contains 18 residues. Germline CDR1 and CDR2: MDHEN and SYDVKM. DNA for the CDR3: TGTGCCAGCAGTTTAAGTCGGTCCATACGGGCCCCCCGGGATGGCTACACCTTC. Translation gives CASSLSRSIRAPRDGYTF.

This chain links TRBV4-1 with TRBJ2-5; maybe TRBD2 (5 bases). The V and J ends lost 3 bases and 2 bases respectively, with 10 bases between them. CDR3 length: 14 residues. The germline V gene encodes CDR1 MGHRA and CDR2 YSYEKL. The CDR3 DNA reads TGCGCCAGCAGCCAGGAACCGGGACAAGAGACCCAGTACTTC. Translated, it gives CASSQEPGQETQYF.

This rearrangement joins TRBV5-4 to TRBJ2-4, with D unclear. The V and J ends lost 3 bases and 5 bases respectively, with 12 bases between them. The V gene's germline CDR1 is SGHNT and CDR2 YYREEE (reference sequence). This CDR3 comprises 14 residues. This chain's CDR3 is CASSSLDEENIQYF. CDR3 DNA: TGTGCCAGCAGCTCCCTAGATGAAGAAAACATTCAGTACTTC.

The gene calls are TRBV27 and TRBJ2-2, with D possibly being TRBD1 (6 bases). This CDR3 contains 15 residues. The V gene's germline CDR1 is MNHEY and CDR2 SMNVEV (reference sequence). Trimming took off 6 bases at V and 0 bases at J, with 11 bases between the two ends. The CDR3 loop is CASRPQGTNTGELFF. The CDR3 bases are TGTGCCAGCAGGCCCCAGGGGACGAACACCGGGGAGCTGTTTTTT.

The chain couples TRBV19 to TRBJ1-2, with a possible D match to TRBD1 (5 bases). V lost 6 bases, J lost 0 bases, and 11 bases lay in between. CDR3 length equals 14 residues. Germline assignment: CDR1 LNHDA and CDR2 SQIVND (reference sequence). CDR3 residues: CASSGGATNYGYTF. The CDR3 bases are TGTGCCAGTAGCGGCGGGGCCACTAACTATGGCTACACCTTC.